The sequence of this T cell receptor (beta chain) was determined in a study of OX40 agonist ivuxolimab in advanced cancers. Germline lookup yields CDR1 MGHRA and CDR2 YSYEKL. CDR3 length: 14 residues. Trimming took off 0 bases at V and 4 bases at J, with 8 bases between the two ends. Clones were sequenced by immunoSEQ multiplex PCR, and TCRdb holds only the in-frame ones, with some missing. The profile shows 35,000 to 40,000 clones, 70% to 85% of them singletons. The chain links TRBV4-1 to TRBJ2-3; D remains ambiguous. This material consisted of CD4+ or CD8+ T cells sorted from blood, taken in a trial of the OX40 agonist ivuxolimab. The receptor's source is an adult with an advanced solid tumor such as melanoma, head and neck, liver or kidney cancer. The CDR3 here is CASSQEIPSDTQYF. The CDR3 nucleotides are TGCGCCAGCAGCCAAGAGATCCCCTCAGATACGCAGTATTTT.